These T cell receptor beta chains were read from a single sample in a study of regulatory T cells in long-lasting Graves disease. TCRdb reanalysed the multiplex PCR reads using MiXCR and keeps one entry per CDR3 protein. The data hold approximately 300,000 distinct CDR3 sequences, with about a sixth observed a single time. Source: peripheral blood mononuclear cells (PBMCs), taken at new diagnosis, from a patient treated with antithyroid drugs. All receptors derive from a female donor with Graves disease. The CDR3 runs from the conserved cysteine through the conserved F or W. The D gene is left open where the match is weak. Clone size, where shown, is once, few, many, or a class for clones that have expanded.

V: TRBV24-1; D: .; J: TRBJ2-3; size: many; DNA: TGTGCCACCAGCAGCCCGGGCACAGATACGCAGTATTTT; CDR3: CATSSPGTDTQYF
V: TRBV6-1; D: .; J: TRBJ1-2; size: few; DNA: TGTGCCAGCAGTGGAGTGGTCCGCTACACCTTC; CDR3: CASSGVVRYTF
V: TRBV28; D: .; J: TRBJ1-5; size: many; DNA: TGTGCCAGCACGCGGGCTAGGCAGCCCCAGCATTTT; CDR3: CASTRARQPQHF
V: TRBV7-3; D: .; J: TRBJ1-1; size: many; DNA: TGTGCCAGCAGCCCCGGCGTGGGGGCCAACACTGAAGCTTTCTTT; CDR3: CASSPGVGANTEAFF
V: TRBV19; D: TRBD2; J: TRBJ2-5; size: few; DNA: TGTGCCAGTAGGCCTAGCGGGACCGTAGAGACCCAGTACTTC; CDR3: CASRPSGTVETQYF
V: TRBV30; D: TRBD2; J: TRBJ2-7; size: many; DNA: TGTGCCTGGAGAAGGAGCGGGAGGAACTCCTACGAGCAGTACTTC; CDR3: CAWRRSGRNSYEQYF
V: TRBV10-3; D: .; J: TRBJ2-2; size: .; DNA: TGTGCCATCAAAGCCAATCTGACGTCTCTATCAGGGGAGCTGTTTTTT; CDR3: CAIKANLTSLSGELFF
V: TRBV2; D: TRBD1; J: TRBJ2-2; size: many; DNA: TGTGCCAGCAGTGACCAACCGGGACAGGGGGTCACCGGGGAGCTGTTTTTT; CDR3: CASSDQPGQGVTGELFF
V: TRBV12-3/TRBV12-4; D: TRBD2; J: TRBJ2-1; size: few; DNA: TGTGCCAGCAGTTTATATACGGGAATAGCGGGAGGACCCCCGTTCTTC; CDR3: CASSLYTGIAGGPPFF
V: TRBV28; D: TRBD1; J: TRBJ2-7; size: .; DNA: TGTGCCAGCAGTTTAGGGACAGGGGTAAAGAACGAGCAGTACTTC; CDR3: CASSLGTGVKNEQYF
V: TRBV6-4; D: TRBD2; J: TRBJ2-1; size: .; DNA: TGTGCCAGCAGTGAGTTAGCGGGAACAGGTGATGAGCAGTTCTTC; CDR3: CASSELAGTGDEQFF
V: TRBV11-2; D: .; J: TRBJ2-3; size: many; DNA: TGTGCCAGCACATCTTGGACCTCAGATACGCAGTATTTT; CDR3: CASTSWTSDTQYF
V: TRBV20-1; D: .; J: TRBJ1-1; size: few; DNA: TGCAGTGCTAGACCAGGGCAGGTCGGGACTGAAGCTTTCTTT; CDR3: CSARPGQVGTEAFF
V: TRBV6-5; D: .; J: TRBJ2-1; size: many; DNA: TGTGCCAGCAGTTACTCGACGGGAGTGGGAGGCAATGAGCAGTTCTTC; CDR3: CASSYSTGVGGNEQFF
V: TRBV10-3; D: .; J: TRBJ2-7; size: .; DNA: TGTGCCATCAGTGAGCGCGACCGGGACGCCGCCTACGAGCAGTACTTC; CDR3: CAISERDRDAAYEQYF
V: TRBV19; D: .; J: TRBJ2-3; size: many; DNA: TGTGCCAGTAGTCCCCTCCGACCAGATACGCAGTATTTT; CDR3: CASSPLRPDTQYF
V: TRBV10-3; D: TRBD2; J: TRBJ2-2; size: many; DNA: TGTGCCATCACGACGATATGGGGGGGTGCGAACACCGGGGAGCTGTTTTTT; CDR3: CAITTIWGGANTGELFF
V: TRBV27; D: TRBD2; J: TRBJ2-1; size: many; DNA: TGTGCCAGCAGTCCCGGGACTAGCGGGATCACCTACAATGAGCAGTTCTTC; CDR3: CASSPGTSGITYNEQFF
V: TRBV18; D: .; J: TRBJ1-5; size: many; DNA: TGTGCCAGCTCATCGGCAGCGGATCAGCCCCAGCATTTT; CDR3: CASSSAADQPQHF
V: TRBV7-9; D: .; J: TRBJ2-1; size: many; DNA: TGTGCCAGCAGCTCCCCGTCAGGCAATGAGCAGTTCTTC; CDR3: CASSSPSGNEQFF
V: TRBV13; D: TRBD2; J: TRBJ2-7; size: many; DNA: TGTGCCAGCAGGTGGGGGGGTAACCACGAGCAGTACTTC; CDR3: CASRWGGNHEQYF
V: TRBV4-1; D: TRBD2; J: TRBJ2-7; size: many; DNA: TGCGCCAGCAGCCAAGTTCCCAGACTAGCGGGAGCAGGTGAGCAGTACTTC; CDR3: CASSQVPRLAGAGEQYF
V: TRBV6-1; D: TRBD1; J: TRBJ1-3; size: many; DNA: TGTGCCAGCAGTCTCGACAGGGCACAGGGAAACACCATATATTTT; CDR3: CASSLDRAQGNTIYF
V: TRBV19; D: .; J: TRBJ1-5; size: .; DNA: TGTGCCAGTAGTATAGATCAAGGTCAGCCCCAGCATTTT; CDR3: CASSIDQGQPQHF
V: TRBV30; D: .; J: TRBJ2-1; size: many; DNA: TGTGCCTGGAGTGTAGGGGCCGGGCCCTACAATGAGCAGTTCTTC; CDR3: CAWSVGAGPYNEQFF
V: TRBV20-1; D: .; J: TRBJ2-1; size: many; DNA: TGCAGTGCTCCAAATAGCGGAGCAGGTAATGAGCAGTTCTTC; CDR3: CSAPNSGAGNEQFF
V: TRBV6-1; D: TRBD1; J: TRBJ1-4; size: many; DNA: TGTGCCAGCAGTGTAACCGCGGGACAGGGGAATCAAAAACTGTTTTTT; CDR3: CASSVTAGQGNQKLFF
V: TRBV28; D: .; J: TRBJ1-1; size: many; DNA: TGTGCCAGCAGTTTAATGAGCGCTGAAGCTTTCTTT; CDR3: CASSLMSAEAFF
V: TRBV29-1; D: TRBD1; J: TRBJ2-7; size: few; DNA: TGCAGCGCTATCACAGGGGGAAACTACGAGCAGAACTTC; CDR3: CSAITGGNYEQNF
V: TRBV12-3/TRBV12-4; D: .; J: TRBJ2-2; size: many; DNA: TGTGCCAGCAGTTATCGGACCTCCGGAGGGGAGCTGTTTTTT; CDR3: CASSYRTSGGELFF
V: TRBV12-3/TRBV12-4; D: .; J: TRBJ1-1; size: .; DNA: TGTGCCAGCAGTTTAGTATCTGGATCATCAGCTTTCTTT; CDR3: CASSLVSGSSAFF
V: TRBV20-1; D: TRBD2; J: TRBJ2-3; size: many; DNA: TGCAGTGCCCCGAAGAGCGGGAGCGGTAGCACAGATACGCAGTATTTT; CDR3: CSAPKSGSGSTDTQYF
V: TRBV7-9; D: TRBD2; J: TRBJ2-3; size: many; DNA: TGTGCCAGCGTACTAGCGGGAGGTGGCACAGATACGCAGTATTTT; CDR3: CASVLAGGGTDTQYF
V: TRBV2; D: TRBD2; J: TRBJ2-5; size: many; DNA: TGTGCCAGCAGTCGGGGGGGAGTTGAGACCCAGTACTTC; CDR3: CASSRGGVETQYF
V: TRBV29-1; D: TRBD1; J: TRBJ2-1; size: few; DNA: TGCAGCCCATTTTTCCGGGACAGGGGGTTCGATGAGCAGTTCTTC; CDR3: CSPFFRDRGFDEQFF
V: TRBV11-1; D: TRBD1; J: TRBJ1-6; size: .; DNA: TGTGCCAGCAGCTCCGGACAGGGGGCCGACTCACCCCTCCACTTT; CDR3: CASSSGQGADSPLHF
V: TRBV5-1; D: .; J: TRBJ1-2; size: .; DNA: TGCGCCAGCAGCTCAAAAGGAGAAGGATCATCATATGGCTACACCTTC; CDR3: CASSSKGEGSSYGYTF
V: TRBV29-1; D: .; J: TRBJ2-7; size: few; DNA: TGCAGCGTTTCGTTTTTTTACGAGCAGTACTTC; CDR3: CSVSFFYEQYF
V: TRBV28; D: .; J: TRBJ1-3; size: many; DNA: TGTGCCAGCAGTTTCCGGACGGAAAGAAACACCATATATTTT; CDR3: CASSFRTERNTIYF
V: TRBV11-2; D: TRBD2; J: TRBJ2-1; size: .; DNA: TGTGCCAGCAGCTTAGTATTCAGCGGGGTCTACAATGAGCAGTTCTTC; CDR3: CASSLVFSGVYNEQFF
V: TRBV11-3; D: TRBD2; J: TRBJ2-3; size: many; DNA: TGTGCCAGCAGCACCCGACTAGCGGGGTACACAGATACGCAGTATTTT; CDR3: CASSTRLAGYTDTQYF